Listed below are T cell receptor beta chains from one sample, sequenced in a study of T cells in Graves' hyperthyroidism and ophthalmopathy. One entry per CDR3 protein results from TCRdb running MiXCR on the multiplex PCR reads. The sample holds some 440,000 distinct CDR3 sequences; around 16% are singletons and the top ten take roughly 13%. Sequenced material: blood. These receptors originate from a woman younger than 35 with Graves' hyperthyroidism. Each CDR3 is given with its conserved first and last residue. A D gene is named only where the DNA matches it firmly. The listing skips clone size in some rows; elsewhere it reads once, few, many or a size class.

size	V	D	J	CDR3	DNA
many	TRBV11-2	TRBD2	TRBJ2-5	CASSLWISGGRQETQYF	TGTGCCAGCAGCTTATGGATTAGCGGGGGCCGCCAAGAGACCCAGTACTTC
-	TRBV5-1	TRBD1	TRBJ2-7	CASSLMKGQGYAEQYF	TGCGCCAGCAGCTTGATGAAGGGACAGGGATATGCCGAGCAGTACTTC
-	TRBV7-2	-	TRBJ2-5	CASSGDLAEETQYF	TGTGCCAGCAGTGGGGATCTGGCTGAGGAGACCCAGTACTTC
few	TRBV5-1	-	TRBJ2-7	CASSLGLATYEQYF	TGCGCCAGCAGCTTGGGTCTAGCGACTTACGAGCAGTACTTC
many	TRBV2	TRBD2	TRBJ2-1	CASSETSRYNEQFF	TGTGCCAGCAGTGAGACTAGCAGGTACAATGAGCAGTTCTTC
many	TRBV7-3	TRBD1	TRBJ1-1	CASRAGTVKNTEAFF	TGTGCCAGCAGGGCCGGGACAGTTAAGAACACTGAAGCTTTCTTT
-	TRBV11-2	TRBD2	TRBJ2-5	CASSLGPPGLAGVETQYF	TGTGCCAGCAGCTTGGGCCCCCCGGGACTAGCGGGAGTAGAGACCCAGTACTTC
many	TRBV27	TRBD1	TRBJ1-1	CASRPTGGWTEAFF	TGTGCCAGCAGGCCTACAGGGGGCTGGACTGAAGCTTTCTTT
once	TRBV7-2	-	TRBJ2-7	CASSFALSYEQYF	TGTGCCAGCAGCTTTGCACTCTCCTACGAGCAGTACTTC
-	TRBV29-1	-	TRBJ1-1	CSVAGGWDTEAFF	TGCAGCGTTGCGGGGGGTTGGGACACTGAAGCTTTCTTT
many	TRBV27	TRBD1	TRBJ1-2	CASSALLQGADGYTF	TGTGCCAGCTCAGCACTCTTGCAGGGGGCGGATGGCTACACCTTC
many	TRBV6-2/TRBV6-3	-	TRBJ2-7	CASSYSVAGPAKEQYF	TGTGCCAGCAGTTACTCGGTAGCTGGACCCGCTAAAGAGCAGTACTTC
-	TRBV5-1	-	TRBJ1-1	CASSLGGGRRTEAFF	TGCGCCAGCAGCTTGGGGGGGGGCAGGAGAACTGAAGCTTTCTTT
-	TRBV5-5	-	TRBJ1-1	CASSFRTSLGTEAFF	TGTGCCAGCAGCTTTCGGACCTCCCTGGGGACTGAAGCTTTCTTT
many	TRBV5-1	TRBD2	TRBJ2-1	CASSPSLIAGGPDNEQFF	TGCGCCAGCAGCCCTTCGTTAATAGCGGGAGGGCCCGACAATGAGCAGTTCTTC
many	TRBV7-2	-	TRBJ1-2	CASSPSSGAWDTF	TGTGCCAGCAGCCCCTCATCCGGGGCGTGGGACACCTTC
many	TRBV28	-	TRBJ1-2	CASSFFPPPTDGYTF	TGTGCCAGCAGTTTTTTCCCCCCCCCCACGGATGGCTACACCTTC
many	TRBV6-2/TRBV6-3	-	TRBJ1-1	CASSLLELNTEAFF	TGTGCCAGCAGTCTTCTAGAGCTGAACACTGAAGCTTTCTTT
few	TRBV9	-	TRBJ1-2	CASSAPGGAGYGYTF	TGTGCCAGCAGCGCCCCGGGGGGCGCAGGCTATGGCTACACCTTC
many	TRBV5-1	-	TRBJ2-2	CASSETGELFF	TGCGCCAGCAGCGAGACCGGGGAGCTGTTTTTT
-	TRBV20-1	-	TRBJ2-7	CSASTGPRTYYEQYF	TGCAGTGCTTCGACGGGACCCAGGACCTACTACGAGCAGTACTTC
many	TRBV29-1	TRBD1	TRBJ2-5	CSVVLLTGLRETQYF	TGCAGCGTTGTCCTTTTGACAGGGTTAAGGGAGACCCAGTACTTC
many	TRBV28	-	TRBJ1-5	CASSSPSAGLNGGQPQHF	TGTGCCAGCAGTTCCCCCTCGGCAGGGCTCAACGGGGGTCAGCCCCAGCATTTT
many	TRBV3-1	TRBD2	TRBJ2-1	CASSPERGGHNEQFF	TGTGCCAGCAGCCCCGAGCGGGGGGGACACAATGAGCAGTTCTTC
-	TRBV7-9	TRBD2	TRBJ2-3	CASSSKAGGNTDTQYF	TGTGCCAGCAGCAGCAAAGCGGGAGGCAACACAGATACGCAGTATTTT
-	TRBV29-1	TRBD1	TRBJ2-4	CSVKTGKNIQYF	TGCAGCGTGAAGACAGGGAAAAACATTCAGTACTTC
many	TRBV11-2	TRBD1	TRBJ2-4	CASSATGGVNIQYF	TGTGCCAGCAGCGCCACAGGGGGCGTCAACATTCAGTACTTC
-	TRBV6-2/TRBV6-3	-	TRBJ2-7	CASSYFSSADPYEQYF	TGTGCCAGCAGTTACTTTTCTTCAGCCGACCCCTACGAGCAGTACTTC
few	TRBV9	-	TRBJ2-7	CASSVGFPPSYEQYF	TGTGCCAGCAGCGTTGGCTTCCCACCCTCCTACGAGCAGTACTTC
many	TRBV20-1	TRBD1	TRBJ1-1	CSAEVRGRNTEAFF	TGCAGTGCGGAGGTCAGGGGGAGGAACACTGAAGCTTTCTTT
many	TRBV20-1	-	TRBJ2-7	CSARDFYEQYF	TGCAGTGCTAGAGATTTCTACGAGCAGTACTTC
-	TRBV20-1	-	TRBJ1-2	CSARDGREDGYTF	TGCAGTGCTAGAGACGGGAGGGAGGATGGCTACACCTTC
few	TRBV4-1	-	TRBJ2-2	CASSPHPGETNTGELFF	TGCGCCAGCAGCCCCCATCCGGGAGAGACGAACACCGGGGAGCTGTTTTTT
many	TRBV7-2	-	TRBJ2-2	CATGVRKGHTGELFF	TGTGCCACCGGAGTTCGGAAGGGCCACACCGGGGAGCTGTTTTTT
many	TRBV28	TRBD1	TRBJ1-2	CASRDIRGLGYGYTF	TGTGCCAGCAGAGATATCAGGGGGCTTGGCTATGGCTACACCTTC
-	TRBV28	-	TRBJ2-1	CASTVRAGLSYKPEQFF	TGTGCCAGCACCGTTCGTGCGGGACTCTCCTACAAGCCTGAGCAGTTCTTC
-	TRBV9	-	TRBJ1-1	CATSDAVGAATEAFF	TGTGCCACCAGTGATGCGGTGGGCGCGGCCACTGAAGCTTTCTTT
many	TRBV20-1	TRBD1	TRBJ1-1	CSASSQGAEAFF	TGCAGTGCCTCCTCGCAGGGGGCTGAAGCTTTCTTT
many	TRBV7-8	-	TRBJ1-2	CASSPGAWEGYTF	TGTGCCAGCAGCCCCGGGGCTTGGGAGGGCTACACCTTC
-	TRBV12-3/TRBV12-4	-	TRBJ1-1	CASSLNGGSGAEAFF	TGTGCCAGCAGTTTGAACGGGGGATCGGGAGCTGAAGCTTTCTTT
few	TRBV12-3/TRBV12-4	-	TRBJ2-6	CASSSRETGANVLTF	TGTGCCAGCAGTTCACGGGAGACCGGGGCCAACGTCCTGACTTTC
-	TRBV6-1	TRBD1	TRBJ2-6	CASRDSPSSGANVLTF	TGTGCCAGCCGGGACAGCCCAAGTTCAGGGGCCAACGTCCTGACTTTC
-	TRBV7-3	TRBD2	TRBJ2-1	CASSPWSGGSYNEQFF	TGTGCCAGCAGCCCCTGGAGCGGGGGCTCCTACAATGAGCAGTTCTTC
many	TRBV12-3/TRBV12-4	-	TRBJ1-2	CASNDLRGRDYGYTF	TGTGCCAGCAACGACCTCAGGGGAAGGGACTATGGCTACACCTTC
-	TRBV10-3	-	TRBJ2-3	CAITGLEGDTQYF	TGTGCCATCACAGGACTCGAGGGAGATACGCAGTATTTT
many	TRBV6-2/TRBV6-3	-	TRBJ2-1	CASSQYPVKTLSGEQFF	TGTGCCAGCAGTCAATACCCGGTGAAGACTTTAAGCGGTGAGCAGTTCTTC
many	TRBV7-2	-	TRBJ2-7	CASSPHFSSYEQYF	TGTGCCAGCAGCCCCCACTTCAGCTCCTACGAGCAGTACTTC
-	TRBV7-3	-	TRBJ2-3	CASSDRLAGVTDTQYF	TGTGCCAGCAGCGATCGACTAGCAGGGGTCACAGATACGCAGTATTTT
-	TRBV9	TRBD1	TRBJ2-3	CASSVPRTGHEDTQYF	TGTGCCAGCAGCGTGCCCAGGACAGGGCATGAAGATACGCAGTATTTT